This T cell receptor (beta chain) stems from a study of blood T cell repertoires in COVID-19. Study context: In each case, the material was cDNA or gDNA derived from T cells, B-cell-depleted T cells, or PBMCs.

CDR1 is LNHNV and CDR2 is YYDKDF in the germline V gene (reference sequence). V dropped 0 bases and J dropped 0 bases, with 12 bases sitting between them. The CDR3 covers 17 residues. Using immunoSEQ multiplex PCR, the repertoire was profiled, and TCRdb retains in-frame clones only, with some absent. Here the sample spans approximately 190,000 clones, roughly 81% being singletons. This TCR derives from a woman between 65 and 79 years old with active or convalescent COVID-19. The specimen was peripheral blood. The rearrangement links TRBV15 to TRBJ2-1; unclear D gene. The CDR3 DNA reads as TGTGCCACCAGCAGAGATCGAGACCACTACTCCTACAATGAGCAGTTCTTC. It yields the protein CATSRDRDHYSYNEQFF. Looking up the rest from reference TRBV15 and TRBJ2-1 gives the full variable domain: DAMVIQNPRYQVTQFGKPVTLSCSQTLNHNVMYWYQQKSSQAPKLLFHYYDKDFNNEADTPDNFQSRRPNTSFCFLDIRSPGLGDTAMYLCATSRDRDHYSYNEQFFGPGTRLTVL.